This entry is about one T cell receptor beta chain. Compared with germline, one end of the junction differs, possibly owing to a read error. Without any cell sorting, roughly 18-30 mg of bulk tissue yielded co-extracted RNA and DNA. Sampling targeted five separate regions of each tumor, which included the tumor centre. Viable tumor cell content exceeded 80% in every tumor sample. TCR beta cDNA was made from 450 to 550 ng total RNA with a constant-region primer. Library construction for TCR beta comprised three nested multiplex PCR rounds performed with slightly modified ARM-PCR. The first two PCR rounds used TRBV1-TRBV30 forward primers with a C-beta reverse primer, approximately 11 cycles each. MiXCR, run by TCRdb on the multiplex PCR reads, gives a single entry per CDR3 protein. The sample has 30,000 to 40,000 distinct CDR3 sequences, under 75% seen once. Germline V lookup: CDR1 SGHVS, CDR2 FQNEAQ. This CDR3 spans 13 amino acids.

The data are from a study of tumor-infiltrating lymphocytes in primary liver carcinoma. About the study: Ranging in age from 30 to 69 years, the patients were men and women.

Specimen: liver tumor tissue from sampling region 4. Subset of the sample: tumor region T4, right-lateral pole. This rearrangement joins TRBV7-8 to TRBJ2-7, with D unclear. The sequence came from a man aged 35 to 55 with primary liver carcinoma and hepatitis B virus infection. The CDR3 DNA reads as TGTACCAGCAGCTTATCCCAGAACTGCGAGCAGTACTTC. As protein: CTSSLSQNCEQYF. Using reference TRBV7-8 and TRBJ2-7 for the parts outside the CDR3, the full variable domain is GAGVSQSPRYKVAKRGQDVALRCDPISGHVSLFWYQQALGQGPEFLTYFQNEAQLDKSGLPSDRFFAERPEGSVSTLKIQRTQQEDSAVYLCTSSLSQNCEQYFGPGTRLTVT.